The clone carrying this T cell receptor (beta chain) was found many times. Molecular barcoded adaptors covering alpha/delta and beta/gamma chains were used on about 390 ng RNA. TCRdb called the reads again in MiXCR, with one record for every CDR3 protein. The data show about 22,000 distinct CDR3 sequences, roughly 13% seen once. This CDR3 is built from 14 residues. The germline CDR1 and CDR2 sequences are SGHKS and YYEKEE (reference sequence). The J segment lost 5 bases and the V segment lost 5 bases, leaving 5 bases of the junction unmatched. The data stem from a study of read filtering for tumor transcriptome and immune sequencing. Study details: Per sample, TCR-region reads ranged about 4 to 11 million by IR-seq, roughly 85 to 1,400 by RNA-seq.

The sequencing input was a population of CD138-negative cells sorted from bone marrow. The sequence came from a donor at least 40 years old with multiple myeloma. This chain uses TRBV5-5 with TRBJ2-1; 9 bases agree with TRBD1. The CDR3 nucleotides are TGTGCCAGCAGACTAGGACAGGGGAACAATGAGCAGTTCTTC. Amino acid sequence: CASRLGQGNNEQFF.